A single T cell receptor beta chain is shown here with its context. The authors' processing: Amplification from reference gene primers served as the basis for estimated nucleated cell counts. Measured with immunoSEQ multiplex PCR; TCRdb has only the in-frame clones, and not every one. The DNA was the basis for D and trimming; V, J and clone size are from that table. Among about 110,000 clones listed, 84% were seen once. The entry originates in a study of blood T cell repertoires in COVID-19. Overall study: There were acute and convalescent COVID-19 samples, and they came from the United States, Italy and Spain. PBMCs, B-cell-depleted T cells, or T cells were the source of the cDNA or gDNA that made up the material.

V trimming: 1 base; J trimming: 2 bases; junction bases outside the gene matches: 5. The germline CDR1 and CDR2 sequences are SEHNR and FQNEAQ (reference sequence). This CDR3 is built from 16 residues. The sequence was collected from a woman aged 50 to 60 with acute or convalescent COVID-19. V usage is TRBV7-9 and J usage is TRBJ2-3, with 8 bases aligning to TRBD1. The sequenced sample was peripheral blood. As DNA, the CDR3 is TGTGCCAGCAGCTTAGGACAGGGGATATACACAGATACGCAGTATTTT. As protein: CASSLGQGIYTDTQYF.